These T cell receptor beta chains were read from a single sample in a study of cytomegalovirus exposure and HLA in healthy donors. Generated by immunoSEQ multiplex PCR, the TCRdb table keeps only in-frame clones and is missing some. Altogether about 150,000 clones are present, less than 85% being singletons, with the ten largest covering around 5%. The sample taken for sequencing was PBMCs. These receptors were taken from a man between 18 and 29 years old in good health and CMV-seronegative. Each CDR3 is given with its conserved first and last residue. Each record gives: D gene, J gene, clone size, V gene, CDR3 protein, CDR3 DNA. The D gene is left open where the match is weak. The size entry is marked missing in some rows and otherwise reads once, few, many or a size class.

D gene: TRBD2
J gene: TRBJ2-3
clone size: -
V gene: TRBV10-3
CDR3 protein: CAISEASGRGGTDTQYF
CDR3 DNA: TGTGCCATCAGTGAGGCCAGCGGGAGAGGAGGCACAGATACGCAGTATTTT

D gene: -
J gene: TRBJ1-2
clone size: -
V gene: TRBV29-1
CDR3 protein: CSVRHYGYTF
CDR3 DNA: TGCAGCGTAAGACATTATGGCTACACCTTC

D gene: TRBD1
J gene: TRBJ1-2
clone size: -
V gene: TRBV27
CDR3 protein: CASSLSADRVRGYTF
CDR3 DNA: TGTGCCAGCAGTTTATCCGCGGACAGGGTGCGGGGCTACACCTTC

D gene: -
J gene: TRBJ1-5
clone size: -
V gene: TRBV4-3
CDR3 protein: CASSQYPPTGTGQPQHF
CDR3 DNA: TGCGCCAGCAGCCAATACCCTCCTACAGGGACCGGTCAGCCCCAGCATTTT

D gene: -
J gene: TRBJ2-5
clone size: once
V gene: TRBV11-2
CDR3 protein: CASRRPPGPEETQYF
CDR3 DNA: TGTGCCAGTCGTCGACCCCCAGGGCCCGAGGAGACCCAGTACTTC

D gene: -
J gene: TRBJ2-5
clone size: once
V gene: TRBV7-7
CDR3 protein: CASSLAVGGQETQYF
CDR3 DNA: TGTGCTAGCAGCTTAGCAGTGGGGGGTCAAGAGACCCAGTACTTC

D gene: -
J gene: TRBJ2-5
clone size: -
V gene: TRBV7-9
CDR3 protein: CASSFPLQETQYF
CDR3 DNA: TGTGCCAGCAGCTTCCCCTTACAAGAGACCCAGTACTTC

D gene: TRBD2
J gene: TRBJ2-7
clone size: once
V gene: TRBV9
CDR3 protein: CASSVRAGGSHEQYF
CDR3 DNA: TGTGCCAGCAGCGTAAGAGCGGGAGGGTCCCACGAGCAGTACTTC

D gene: TRBD2
J gene: TRBJ2-1
clone size: -
V gene: TRBV27
CDR3 protein: CASSRPGTSLNEQFF
CDR3 DNA: TGTGCCAGCAGCCGACCGGGGACTAGCCTCAATGAGCAGTTCTTC

D gene: TRBD1
J gene: TRBJ1-2
clone size: -
V gene: TRBV5-1
CDR3 protein: CASSLALGDRRYGYTF
CDR3 DNA: TGCGCCAGCAGCTTGGCCTTGGGGGACAGGAGATATGGCTACACCTTC

D gene: -
J gene: TRBJ1-2
clone size: -
V gene: TRBV14
CDR3 protein: CASSQSPGANYGYTF
CDR3 DNA: TGTGCCAGCAGCCAAAGCCCGGGAGCTAACTATGGCTACACCTTC

D gene: -
J gene: TRBJ1-6
clone size: -
V gene: TRBV6-5
CDR3 protein: CASSSGWGQNSPLHF
CDR3 DNA: TGTGCCAGCAGTTCCGGATGGGGCCAGAATTCACCCCTCCACTTT

D gene: TRBD1
J gene: TRBJ2-5
clone size: -
V gene: TRBV19
CDR3 protein: CASKGQDRETQYF
CDR3 DNA: TGTGCCAGTAAAGGACAGGATCGAGAGACCCAGTACTTC

D gene: -
J gene: TRBJ2-6
clone size: -
V gene: TRBV25-1
CDR3 protein: CASSEYSSSSGANVLTF
CDR3 DNA: TGTGCCAGCAGTGAATATAGCAGCAGCTCTGGGGCCAACGTCCTGACTTTC

D gene: TRBD1
J gene: TRBJ1-5
clone size: -
V gene: TRBV28
CDR3 protein: CASSPPGGRSQPQHF
CDR3 DNA: TGTGCCAGCAGTCCGCCAGGGGGCAGAAGTCAGCCCCAGCATTTT

D gene: -
J gene: TRBJ1-2
clone size: -
V gene: TRBV7-2
CDR3 protein: CASSLGEGGYTF
CDR3 DNA: TGTGCCAGCAGCTTAGGGGAGGGTGGCTACACCTTC

D gene: -
J gene: TRBJ2-7
clone size: -
V gene: TRBV7-6
CDR3 protein: CASSLGQGGYEQYF
CDR3 DNA: TGTGCCAGCAGCTTGGGGCAGGGGGGCTACGAGCAGTACTTC

D gene: TRBD2
J gene: TRBJ2-1
clone size: -
V gene: TRBV27
CDR3 protein: CASTLAGDVKNEQFF
CDR3 DNA: TGTGCCAGCACCCTGGCGGGAGATGTCAAAAATGAGCAGTTCTTC

D gene: TRBD1
J gene: TRBJ2-7
clone size: -
V gene: TRBV7-9
CDR3 protein: CSSSLGGNEQYF
CDR3 DNA: TGTTCCAGCAGCTTAGGGGGCAACGAGCAGTACTTC

D gene: TRBD2
J gene: TRBJ2-1
clone size: -
V gene: TRBV27
CDR3 protein: CASSDSGVYNEQFF
CDR3 DNA: TGTGCCAGCAGTGATAGCGGGGTATACAATGAGCAGTTCTTC

D gene: TRBD2
J gene: TRBJ2-5
clone size: -
V gene: TRBV10-2
CDR3 protein: CATKTSGVNQETQYF
CDR3 DNA: TGCGCCACCAAGACTAGCGGGGTAAACCAAGAGACCCAGTACTTC

D gene: TRBD2
J gene: TRBJ2-3
clone size: -
V gene: TRBV9
CDR3 protein: CASSGTGTSSTQYF
CDR3 DNA: TGTGCCAGCAGCGGAACCGGGACTAGCAGTACGCAGTATTTT

D gene: TRBD1
J gene: TRBJ1-2
clone size: -
V gene: TRBV4-1
CDR3 protein: CASSQPRQGYYGYTF
CDR3 DNA: TGCGCCAGCAGCCAACCTCGACAGGGCTACTATGGCTACACCTTC

D gene: -
J gene: TRBJ1-2
clone size: -
V gene: TRBV27
CDR3 protein: CASSFGTGSNYGYTF
CDR3 DNA: TGTGCCAGCAGTTTTGGTACAGGGTCTAACTATGGCTACACCTTC

D gene: -
J gene: TRBJ1-1
clone size: -
V gene: TRBV13
CDR3 protein: CASRDMNTEAFF
CDR3 DNA: TGTGCCAGCAGGGACATGAACACTGAAGCTTTCTTT

D gene: TRBD1
J gene: TRBJ2-7
clone size: once
V gene: TRBV6-5
CDR3 protein: CASSRTGGEQYF
CDR3 DNA: TGTGCCAGCAGTCGCACAGGGGGCGAGCAGTACTTC

D gene: -
J gene: TRBJ1-2
clone size: few
V gene: TRBV5-6
CDR3 protein: CASSLKERGYTF
CDR3 DNA: TGTGCCAGCAGCTTGAAAGAGCGAGGCTACACCTTC

D gene: -
J gene: TRBJ1-3
clone size: -
V gene: TRBV6-6
CDR3 protein: CASSHPGGLGNTIYF
CDR3 DNA: TGTGCCAGCAGCCACCCCGGGGGTTTGGGAAACACCATATATTTT

D gene: TRBD2
J gene: TRBJ2-1
clone size: -
V gene: TRBV11-3
CDR3 protein: CASSLGGGNYNEQFF
CDR3 DNA: TGTGCCAGCAGCTTGGGCGGGGGGAATTACAATGAGCAGTTCTTC

D gene: -
J gene: TRBJ2-1
clone size: -
V gene: TRBV4-3
CDR3 protein: CASSPDISYNEQFF
CDR3 DNA: TGCGCCAGCAGCCCGGACATCTCTTACAATGAGCAGTTCTTC

D gene: TRBD2
J gene: TRBJ2-7
clone size: -
V gene: TRBV5-1
CDR3 protein: CASSPLAGGDYEQYF
CDR3 DNA: TGCGCCAGCAGCCCACTAGCGGGAGGGGACTACGAGCAGTACTTC

D gene: -
J gene: TRBJ1-2
clone size: -
V gene: TRBV6-5
CDR3 protein: CASSYSITKQDTGYTF
CDR3 DNA: TGTGCCAGCAGTTACTCGATAACTAAACAGGATACAGGCTACACCTTC

D gene: -
J gene: TRBJ1-2
clone size: -
V gene: TRBV19
CDR3 protein: CAIRQVGGYTF
CDR3 DNA: TGTGCCATACGACAGGTCGGCGGCTACACCTTC

D gene: -
J gene: TRBJ1-5
clone size: -
V gene: TRBV6-1
CDR3 protein: CASSEAPSYNQPQHF
CDR3 DNA: TGTGCCAGCAGTGAAGCGCCCAGTTACAATCAGCCCCAGCATTTT

D gene: -
J gene: TRBJ2-1
clone size: -
V gene: TRBV5-6
CDR3 protein: CASSLGRDGKAQFF
CDR3 DNA: TGTGCCAGCAGCTTGGGGAGAGACGGTAAGGCGCAGTTCTTC

D gene: TRBD1
J gene: TRBJ2-3
clone size: -
V gene: TRBV5-1
CDR3 protein: CASSGTGSTDTQYF
CDR3 DNA: TGCGCCAGCAGCGGGACAGGGAGCACAGATACGCAGTATTTT

D gene: TRBD2
J gene: TRBJ2-2
clone size: -
V gene: TRBV7-6
CDR3 protein: CASSFSGLAGGGAGELFF
CDR3 DNA: TGTGCCAGCAGCTTCTCCGGACTAGCGGGAGGAGGTGCCGGGGAGCTGTTTTTT

D gene: -
J gene: TRBJ1-5
clone size: -
V gene: TRBV19
CDR3 protein: CASSRTGQLSNQPQHF
CDR3 DNA: TGTGCCAGTAGCCGAACCGGACAGTTAAGCAATCAGCCCCAGCATTTT

D gene: -
J gene: TRBJ1-1
clone size: few
V gene: TRBV5-5
CDR3 protein: CASSLSQAGEAFF
CDR3 DNA: TGTGCCAGCAGCTTGAGTCAGGCGGGGGAAGCTTTCTTT

D gene: TRBD2
J gene: TRBJ2-1
clone size: -
V gene: TRBV14
CDR3 protein: CASSHLSGLVHNEQFF
CDR3 DNA: TGTGCCAGCAGCCATTTATCGGGACTAGTGCACAATGAGCAGTTCTTC

D gene: -
J gene: TRBJ2-2
clone size: -
V gene: TRBV7-8
CDR3 protein: CASSPITGELFF
CDR3 DNA: TGTGCCAGCAGCCCCATCACCGGGGAGCTGTTTTTT

D gene: TRBD2
J gene: TRBJ2-7
clone size: -
V gene: TRBV11-2
CDR3 protein: CASSFFSGSGYEQYF
CDR3 DNA: TGTGCCAGCAGCTTCTTTAGCGGGAGTGGGTACGAGCAGTACTTC

D gene: TRBD2
J gene: TRBJ2-3
clone size: -
V gene: TRBV5-4
CDR3 protein: CASSLRGGLTDTQYF
CDR3 DNA: TGTGCCAGCAGCTTGCGGGGGGGACTCACAGATACGCAGTATTTT

D gene: -
J gene: TRBJ2-3
clone size: -
V gene: TRBV7-7
CDR3 protein: CASSLERTDTQYF
CDR3 DNA: TGTGCTAGCAGCTTAGAGAGGACAGATACGCAGTATTTT

D gene: -
J gene: TRBJ1-1
clone size: -
V gene: TRBV7-2
CDR3 protein: CASSLVIRLAGNTEAFF
CDR3 DNA: TGTGCCAGCAGCTTAGTTATTAGACTAGCGGGAAACACTGAAGCTTTCTTT

D gene: -
J gene: TRBJ1-4
clone size: -
V gene: TRBV18
CDR3 protein: CASSPAGEKLFF
CDR3 DNA: TGTGCCAGCTCACCGGCGGGTGAAAAACTGTTTTTT

D gene: -
J gene: TRBJ1-4
clone size: -
V gene: TRBV5-1
CDR3 protein: CASSLLQGSSSGEKLFF
CDR3 DNA: TGCGCCAGCAGCTTGCTGCAGGGGTCTTCTTCTGGCGAAAAACTGTTTTTT

D gene: -
J gene: TRBJ1-1
clone size: few
V gene: TRBV6-1
CDR3 protein: CASRNTGYRAFF
CDR3 DNA: TGTGCCAGCAGGAACACAGGGTATCGGGCTTTCTTT